This T cell receptor beta chain was recorded in a study of blood T cell repertoires in COVID-19. Study-level information: Sites in the United States, Italy and Spain provided acute and convalescent COVID-19 samples.

This CDR3 region has 14 residues. Clones were sequenced by immunoSEQ multiplex PCR, and TCRdb holds only the in-frame ones, with some missing. The data contain around 250,000 clones, around nine tenths of them singletons. This clone was seen just once. Sequenced input: PBMCs or T cells enriched from blood (not recorded which). The chain combines TRBV1 with TRBJ1-3. TRBV1 has pseudogene status. The receptor comes from a woman aged 45-59 years who had recovered from COVID-19. The CDR3: CTSTQGRSGNTIYF. CDR3 nucleotide sequence: TGCACCAGCACCCAGGGGAGGTCTGGAAACACCATATATTTT.